This T cell receptor beta chain came from a study of tumor-infiltrating lymphocytes in primary liver carcinoma. Points from the study as a whole: In tumor-adjacent and tumor-blood pairs, overlap was lower than in tumor region pairs.

This CDR3 has 14 residues. The germline CDR1 and CDR2 sequences are SQVTM and ANQGSEA. V was clipped by 7 bases and J by 1 base; unmatched bases: 8. Alongside blood RNA obtained from unsorted whole blood, germline DNA was also extracted. A constant-region primer served to make TCR beta cDNA from about 500 ng total RNA. For TCR beta, libraries were produced by three nested multiplex PCR rounds using slightly modified ARM-PCR. The first two PCR rounds, roughly 9 cycles each, used TRBV1-TRBV30 forward primers and a C-beta reverse primer. MiXCR, run by TCRdb on the multiplex PCR reads, gives a single entry per CDR3 protein. The sample has over 250,000 distinct CDR3 sequences, 50% to 60% seen once; the top ten hold about a sixth. On this clonotype: The target antigen is unknown. A read error may explain this, as a much larger clone is one base away.

The sample was peripheral blood. The rearrangement joins TRBV29-1 to TRBJ2-7; TRBD2 matches 9 bases. The clonotype comes from a woman younger than 45 with primary liver carcinoma and hepatitis B virus infection. The CDR3 sequence: CSARTSAISYEQYF. DNA of the CDR3: TGCAGCGCCCGGACTAGCGCGATATCCTACGAGCAGTACTTC.